Each of the 9 T cell receptor beta chains below was sequenced from the same sample in a study of blood T cell repertoires in COVID-19 (dated by TCRdb to about 2020). The protocol used for the library was the immunoSEQ multiplex PCR assay. Entries here come from immuneACCESS through TCRdb and include only in-frame sequences with V and J called. Some clones fail to appear in such tables; in the studies checked, an unresolved V gene covers under half of the shortfall, and the cause of the remainder is unknown. The sample table records about 240,000 clones; over 80% of these occur just once. Roughly 1.9% of the sample is held by the ten biggest clonotypes. Sequenced material: peripheral blood. Receptors originate from a man aged 25-40 years who had recovered from COVID-19.

The chain is built from TRBV7-8 and TRBJ2-1; D remains unclear. Germline V lookup: CDR1 SGHVS, CDR2 FQNEAQ. V was cut by 5 bases and J by 1 base, with 9 bases left in between. The CDR3 totals 14 residues. The CDR3 region has the DNA TGTGCCAGCAGCCGGCGCACTTCCTACAATGAGCAGTTCTTC. Protein sequence: CASSRRTSYNEQFF.

The V call is TRBV7-9, the J call TRBJ1-5; TRBD1 matches 7 bases. CDR3 length: 14 residues. Unmatched junction bases numbered 8, after V lost 5 bases and J lost 7 bases. CDR1 SEHNR and CDR2 FQNEAQ come from the germline V gene (reference sequence). The CDR3 is CASSQDRLDQPQHF. CDR3 DNA: TGTGCCAGCAGCCAGGACAGGCTTGACCAGCCCCAGCATTTT.

This clone appeared a single time. This rearrangement joins TRBV2 to TRBJ2-3, with 11 bases that match TRBD2. There are 18 residues in the CDR3. Germline CDR1 and CDR2: SNHLY and FYNNEI. Unmatched junction bases numbered 13, after V lost 6 bases and J lost 2 bases. The CDR3 DNA reads TGTGCCAGCAGCTCCTACCTCCGACTAGCGGGGAACACAGATACGCAGTATTTT. Residues: CASSSYLRLAGNTDTQYF.

The chain employs TRBV12-5 and TRBJ2-1; possible D gene TRBD1, 5 bases. The CDR3 has 16 residues. The V gene lost 0 bases and the J gene lost 6 bases, with 15 bases spanning the gap. Germline assignment: CDR1 LGHNT and CDR2 FRNRAP. The CDR3 DNA reads as TGTGCTAGTGGTTTGGTCACAGGTATCCCTTTCAATGAGCAGTTCTTC. It yields the protein CASGLVTGIPFNEQFF.

The chain recombines TRBV6-2 or TRBV6-3 with TRBJ2-1; 7 bases match TRBD2. The CDR3 runs to 16 residues. Losses at the gene ends were 6 bases for V and 4 bases for J; bases not matched to a gene: 12. Germline loops: CDR1 MNHEY, CDR2 SVGEGT. Here the CDR3 DNA reads TGTGCCAGCAGCTCGCTTTCTGGCGGGGGTTACAATGAGCAGTTCTTC. Amino acid sequence: CASSSLSGGGYNEQFF.

This clone was counted a few times. The chain links TRBV7-9 to TRBJ1-2, with no clear D. The CDR3 is 14 residues long. V lost 8 bases and J 4 bases, leaving 17 bases between the germline ends. CDR1 is SEHNR, CDR2 FQNEAQ, per germline (reference sequence). DNA for the CDR3: TGTGCCAGCGGCAAACCGGGAACCTTCTATGGCTACACCTTC. Translated: CASGKPGTFYGYTF. The variable domain in full, completed from reference TRBV7-9 and TRBJ1-2, reads DTGVSQNPRHKITKRGQNVTFRCDPISEHNRLYWYRQTLGQGPEFLTYFQNEAQLEKSRLLSDRFSAERPKGSFSTLEIQRTEQGDSAMYLCASGKPGTFYGYTFGSGTRLTVV.

This rearrangement joins TRBV28 to TRBJ1-1, with D perhaps TRBD1 (5 bases). The CDR3 length is 12 residues. Germline loops: CDR1 MDHEN, CDR2 SYDVKM. V shed 5 bases and J shed 6 bases, with 10 bases lying between them. CDR3 loop: CASSVQVPEAFF. The CDR3 DNA is TGTGCCAGCAGTGTACAGGTCCCTGAAGCTTTCTTT. The entire variable domain, with the rest obtained from reference TRBV28 and TRBJ1-1, is as follows: DVKVTQSSRYLVKRTGEKVFLECVQDMDHENMFWYRQDPGLGLRLIYFSYDVKMKEKGDIPEGYSVSREKKERFSLILESASTNQTSMYLCASSVQVPEAFFGQGTRLTVV.

This sequence joins TRBV27 and TRBJ1-1, with D hard to call. The CDR3 extends over 11 amino acids. Per germline, CDR1 MNHEY and CDR2 SMNVEV (reference sequence). V was clipped by 10 bases and J by 6 bases, with 12 bases between them. Here the CDR3 DNA reads TGTGCCACCGGGAGGGCCCCTGAAGCTTTCTTT. This sequence encodes CATGRAPEAFF.

This chain joins TRBV18 and TRBJ1-2, with D possibly being TRBD1 (5 bases). Germline V gives CDR1 KGHSH, CDR2 LQKENI. CDR3 length: 14 amino acids. V lost 3 bases and J lost 3, with 11 bases in between. The CDR3 loop is CASSPLSGDYGYTF. The DNA for the CDR3 is TGTGCCAGCTCACCCTTGTCGGGGGACTATGGCTACACCTTC.